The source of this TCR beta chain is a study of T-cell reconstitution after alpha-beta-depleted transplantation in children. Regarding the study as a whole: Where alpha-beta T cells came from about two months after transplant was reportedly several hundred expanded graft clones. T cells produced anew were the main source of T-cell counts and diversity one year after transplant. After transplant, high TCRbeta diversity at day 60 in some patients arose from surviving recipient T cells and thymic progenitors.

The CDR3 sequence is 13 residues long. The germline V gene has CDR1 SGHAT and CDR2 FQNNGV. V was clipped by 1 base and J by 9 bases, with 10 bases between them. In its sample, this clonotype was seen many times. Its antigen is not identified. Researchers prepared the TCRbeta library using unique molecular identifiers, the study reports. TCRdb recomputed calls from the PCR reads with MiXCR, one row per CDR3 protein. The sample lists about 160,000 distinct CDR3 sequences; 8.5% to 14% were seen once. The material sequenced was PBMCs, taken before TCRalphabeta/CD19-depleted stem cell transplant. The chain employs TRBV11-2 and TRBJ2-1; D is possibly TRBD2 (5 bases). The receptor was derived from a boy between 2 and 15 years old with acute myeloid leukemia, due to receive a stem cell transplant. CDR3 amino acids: CASSLATRGEQFF. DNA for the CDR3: TGTGCCAGCAGCTTAGCTACTCGGGGTGAGCAGTTCTTC.